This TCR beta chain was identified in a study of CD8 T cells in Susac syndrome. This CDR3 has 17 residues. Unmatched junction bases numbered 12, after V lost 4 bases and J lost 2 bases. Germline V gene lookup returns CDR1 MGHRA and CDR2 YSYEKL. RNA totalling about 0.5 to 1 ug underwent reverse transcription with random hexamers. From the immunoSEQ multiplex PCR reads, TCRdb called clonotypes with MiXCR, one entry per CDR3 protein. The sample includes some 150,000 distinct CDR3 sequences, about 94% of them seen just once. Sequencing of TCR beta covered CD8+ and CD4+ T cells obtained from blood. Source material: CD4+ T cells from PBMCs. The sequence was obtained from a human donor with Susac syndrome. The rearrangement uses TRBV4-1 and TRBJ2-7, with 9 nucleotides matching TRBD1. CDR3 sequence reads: CASSRSPGTGFPYEQYF. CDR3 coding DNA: TGCGCCAGCAGCCGCTCCCCCGGGACAGGGTTCCCCTACGAGCAGTACTTC.